Below, 14 T cell receptor beta chains from the same sample are listed, as sequenced in a study of blood T cell repertoires in COVID-19. The repertoire was sequenced with immunoSEQ multiplex PCR; TCRdb's copy has only in-frame clones and lacks some. The sample carries 200,000 to 300,000 clones, over 80% recorded once. Material: peripheral blood. The receptors shown here come from a woman aged 35 to 49 who had recovered from COVID-19.

The V call is TRBV19, the J call TRBJ2-1; the match to TRBD1 covers 7 bases. The CDR3 consists of 13 residues. CDR1 is LNHDA, CDR2 SQIVND, per germline (reference sequence). J gave up 7 bases and V 4 bases, and 4 bases lay outside the gene matches. CDR3 sequence (DNA): TGTGCCAGTAGTAGACAGGGAAGGAATGAGCAGTTCTTC. Translation gives CASSRQGRNEQFF.

The V gene is TRBV5-1, the J gene TRBJ2-3; 12 bases match TRBD2. This CDR3 contains 18 residues. V was clipped by 4 bases and J by 3 bases; unmatched bases: 12. Germline-derived CDR1 and CDR2 are SGHRS and YFSETQ. DNA of the CDR3: TGCGCCAGCAGCCCGGGCGGGGCTAGCGGGGGGGCTACAGATACGCAGTATTTT. As protein: CASSPGGASGGATDTQYF.

This chain uses TRBV5-6 with TRBJ2-1; D is uncertain. CDR1 and CDR2 (germline): SGHDT, YYEEEE. Trimming cost V 4 bases and J 7 bases, with 9 bases left between them. The CDR3 has 12 amino acids. For the CDR3, the DNA is TGTGCCAGCAGCCGTACTCGGAATGAGCAGTTCTTC. Protein product: CASSRTRNEQFF.

Turning to this clone: A much bigger clone sits one base away, suggesting this may be a read error. This sequence joins TRBV7-3 and TRBJ1-1; no firm D call. This CDR3 is built from 14 residues. The V end lost 5 bases, the J end lost 0 bases, and 10 bases lay between the germline ends. Germline CDR1 SGHTA, CDR2 FQGTGA. The CDR3 DNA reads as TGTGCCAGCAGCGAAGGACTCCTGAACACTGAAGCTTTCTTT. Translating gives CASSEGLLNTEAFF.

This clone was detected ten times or more. Within the sample, other DNA sequences also encode this same CDR3. J is TRBJ1-2 and V is TRBV7-9, with TRBD1 matching 8 bases. With 4 bases clipped from V and 1 base from J, the junction kept 2 bases outside the gene matches. CDR3 size: 14 residues. Germline CDR1 reads SEHNR; CDR2 reads FQNEAQ (reference sequence). CDR3 nucleotides: TGTGCCAGCAGCTCTGGACAGGGTAACTATGGCTACACCTTC. It translates to CASSSGQGNYGYTF.

V and J are TRBV11-2 and TRBJ1-1; D is unclear. The CDR3 consists of 14 residues. Trimming cost V 1 base and J 5 bases, with 11 bases left between them. CDR1 SGHAT and CDR2 FQNNGV come from the germline V gene. CDR3 protein: CASSLAGGGTEAFF. The CDR3 nucleotides are TGTGCCAGCAGCTTAGCGGGCGGAGGGACTGAAGCTTTCTTT.

This clone has only a few counts. V and J are TRBV5-1 and TRBJ2-3, with 11 bases aligning to TRBD2. The V and J ends lost 5 bases and 5 bases, in that order; junction bases with no gene match: 7. CDR1 SGHRS and CDR2 YFSETQ come from the germline V gene. The CDR3 loop spans 15 amino acids. CDR3 protein: CASRLAGGPLDTQYF. The CDR3 nucleotides read TGCGCCAGCAGATTAGCGGGGGGGCCGCTAGATACGCAGTATTTT. Using reference TRBV5-1 and TRBJ2-3 for the parts outside the CDR3, the full variable domain is KAGVTQTPRYLIKTRGQQVTLSCSPISGHRSVSWYQQTPGQGLQFLFEYFSETQRNKGNFPGRFSGRQFSNSRSEMNVSTLELGDSALYLCASRLAGGPLDTQYFGPGTRLTVL.

The rearrangement links TRBV27 to TRBJ1-6; unclear D gene. Looked up from germline, CDR1 is MNHEY and CDR2 is SMNVEV (reference sequence). V shed 7 bases and J shed 9 bases, with 22 bases lying between them. The CDR3 consists of 16 residues. CDR3 bases: TGTGCCAGCACACAACTGAGGACTATGGGCCTTTCACCCCTCCACTTT. It codes for CASTQLRTMGLSPLHF.

This rearrangement joins TRBV6-5 to TRBJ1-1, with TRBD1 matching over 7 bases. CDR3 length: 15 residues. CDR1 and CDR2 from the germline V gene are MNHEY and SVGAGI. J gave up 10 bases and V 6 bases, and 17 bases lay outside the gene matches. The CDR3 protein is CASSGRDRLQSGAFF. The CDR3 nucleotides are TGTGCCAGCAGCGGCCGGGACAGACTACAAAGTGGAGCTTTCTTT.

The gene calls are TRBV7-8 and TRBJ1-6, with 8 bases matching TRBD1. The J segment lost 0 bases and the V segment lost 6 bases, leaving 7 bases of the junction unmatched. Germline CDR1 is SGHVS and CDR2 is FQNEAQ. The CDR3 is 17 residues long. The CDR3 bases are TGTGCCAGCAGTAGGACAGGGAGGGGCTCCTATAATTCACCCCTCCACTTT. Translation gives CASSRTGRGSYNSPLHF.

CDR3 sequence: CASSQTGQEPYEQYF. The CDR3 DNA reads TGCGCCAGCAGCCAAACAGGACAGGAACCCTACGAGCAGTACTTC. The chain combines TRBV4-1 with TRBJ2-7; TRBD1 aligns across 7 bases. The V and J ends lost 2 bases and 2 bases, in that order; junction bases with no gene match: 6. Germline CDR1 is MGHRA and CDR2 is YSYEKL. The CDR3 sequence is 15 residues long.

The chain joins TRBV7-3 to TRBJ2-7; D is unresolved. CDR1 is SGHTA, CDR2 FQGTGA, per germline. V lost 3 bases and J lost 3, with 9 bases in between. The CDR3 has 13 residues. As DNA, the CDR3 is TGTGCCAGCAGCTTGAACAGTTACTACGAGCAGTACTTC. This sequence encodes CASSLNSYYEQYF.

Written as DNA, the CDR3 is TGTGCCATCAGTGAGGTACGGTATTACAATGAGCAGTTCTTC. Translated, it gives CAISEVRYYNEQFF. The chain links TRBV10-3 to TRBJ2-1, with D unresolved. In germline, CDR1 is ENHRY, CDR2 SYGVKD. The CDR3 extends over 14 amino acids. The ends were cut back, 2 bases at V and 4 bases at J, with 9 bases in the middle.

The CDR3 sequence: CASSFGQGAGEKLFF. The CDR3, as DNA: TGTGCCAGCAGCTTTGGACAGGGGGCAGGTGAAAAACTGTTTTTT. The chain links TRBV11-2 to TRBJ1-4; 11 bases are a match to TRBD1. V lost 3 bases, J lost 7 bases, and 4 bases stayed unmatched. CDR1 is SGHAT, CDR2 FQNNGV, per germline. This CDR3 spans 15 amino acids.